The 5 T cell receptor beta chains in this list originate from one sample, sequenced in a study of T cell repertoires in cytomegalovirus infection. TCRdb independently ran MiXCR on the reads; one entry per CDR3 protein. The table records about 440,000 distinct CDR3 sequences, roughly 30% of them present only once. Source material: PBMCs. The origin of the receptors is a human donor in good health (CMV status not recorded). Some clones in this sample may be carry-over from other donors' samples.

Regarding this clonotype: Just one base apart from a much larger clone, this may be a read error. The gene calls are TRBV7-8 and TRBJ1-4, with D hard to call. Germline values: CDR1 SGHVS, CDR2 FQNEAQ. The CDR3 contains 13 residues. The CDR3 DNA sequence: TGTGCCAGCAGCTTAGTGGGTCGCGAAACACTGTTTTTT. It codes for CASSLVGRETLFF.

This clonotype has only one observation. CDR3 protein: CASSPRQADTGELFF. In DNA, the CDR3 is TGTGCCAGCTCACCCCGACAGGCTGACACCGGGGAGCTGTTTTTT. The chain has TRBV18 and TRBJ2-2; tentatively, D is TRBD1 (6 bases). V dropped 3 bases and J dropped 3 bases, with 11 bases sitting between them. In germline, CDR1 is KGHSH, CDR2 LQKENI. The CDR3 is 15 amino acids.

This clonotype was counted only a few times. The chain is built from TRBV5-1 and TRBJ2-4, with TRBD2 identical over 10 bases. The CDR3 consists of 16 residues. Trimming at V came to 5 bases and at J to 0 bases, leaving 5 bases not matched to a gene. The germline V gene has CDR1 SGHRS and CDR2 YFSETQ. The CDR3: CASSRTSGLAKNIQYF. CDR3 in DNA: TGCGCCAGCAGTCGGACTAGCGGTTTAGCCAAAAACATTCAGTACTTC.

This clonotype was seen more than once but under ten times. This rearrangement joins TRBV11-2 to TRBJ2-3, with D uncertain. The germline CDR1 and CDR2 sequences are SGHAT and FQNNGV. Trimming pared 1 base from V and 0 bases from J, leaving 8 bases between. This CDR3 has 15 amino acids. CDR3 sequence reads: CASSLGVSSTDTQYF. Here the CDR3 DNA reads TGTGCCAGCAGCTTAGGGGTGTCTAGCACAGATACGCAGTATTTT. Filled out from reference TRBV11-2 and TRBJ2-3, the complete variable domain reads EAGVAQSPRYKIIEKRQSVAFWCNPISGHATLYWYQQILGQGPKLLIQFQNNGVVDDSQLPKDRFSAERLKGVDSTLKIQPAKLEDSAVYLCASSLGVSSTDTQYFGPGTRLTVL.

In its sample, this clonotype was seen a few times. The chain carries TRBV27 and TRBJ2-3; the D is unclear. Germline V CDR1 and CDR2: MNHEY, SMNVEV (reference sequence). The CDR3 consists of 17 residues. V was trimmed by 3 bases and J by 0 bases, leaving 16 bases between them. The CDR3 protein is CASSFPSRPTSTDTQYF. CDR3 in DNA: TGTGCCAGCAGTTTCCCTAGTCGCCCCACAAGCACAGATACGCAGTATTTT.